Listed below are T cell receptor beta chains from one sample, sequenced in a study of blood T cell repertoires in COVID-19. Sequenced by immunoSEQ multiplex PCR; TCRdb stores in-frame clones only, minus some. The sample shows approximately 300,000 clones, roughly nine tenths of them seen only once. The specimen was PBMCs or T cells enriched from blood (not recorded which). The receptors shown here come from a man in his sixties who had recovered from COVID-19. CDR3s include the opening cysteine and the closing phenylalanine or tryptophan. A D gene is named only where the DNA matches it firmly. Clone size is given for some rows only: seen once, a few or many times, or a class if the clone is expanded.

d_call j_call cdr3_length v_call clone_size cdr3_nt cdr3_aa
TRBD2 TRBJ2-5 13 TRBV28 . TGTGCCAGCGGACTAGCGGGACACGAGACCCAGTACTTC CASGLAGHETQYF
. TRBJ2-7 13 TRBV9 . TGTGCCAGCAGCGTAGCCCCGTTGTACGAGCAGTACTTC CASSVAPLYEQYF
TRBD2 TRBJ2-5 14 TRBV30 . TGTGCCTGGAGCGGGGGGGGAGACCGAGAGACCCAGTACTTC CAWSGGGDRETQYF
. TRBJ1-4 16 TRBV4-2 . TGTGCCAGCAGCCCTCTCCTTGGAAGACAGGATGAAAAACTGTTTTTT CASSPLLGRQDEKLFF
. TRBJ1-4 15 TRBV28 . TGTGCCAGCAGTTTGAACGGTCCGACTAATGAAAAACTGTTTTTT CASSLNGPTNEKLFF
TRBD1 TRBJ2-3 16 TRBV19 . TGTGCCAGTACCACCGAGGGGGCGATCCCCACAGATACGCAGTATTTT CASTTEGAIPTDTQYF
. TRBJ2-7 14 TRBV9 few TGTGCCAGCAGCGTATCCGGGAACTCCTACGAGCAGTACTTC CASSVSGNSYEQYF
. TRBJ1-2 15 TRBV15 . TGTGCCACCAGCAGATCCAGGGCTTCTAACTATGGCTACACCTTC CATSRSRASNYGYTF
TRBD1 TRBJ1-2 16 TRBV6-1 . TGTGCCAGCAGTGATGGACAGGGGACTATGAACTATGGCTACACCTTC CASSDGQGTMNYGYTF
TRBD1 TRBJ2-1 13 TRBV5-1 . TGCGCCAGCAGCTGGGACAGGGGGAATGAGCAGTTCTTC CASSWDRGNEQFF
. TRBJ2-1 16 TRBV24-1 . TGTGCCACCAGTGATGTTGGGGCGGAGAGTTACAATGAGCAGTTCTTC CATSDVGAESYNEQFF
. TRBJ2-1 13 TRBV10-3 . TGTGCCATCGGAGGGACTCCTTACAATGAGCAGTTCTTC CAIGGTPYNEQFF
. TRBJ2-5 15 TRBV7-2 . TGTGCCAGCAGCTTTGTAAGAACTAGTTTTGAGACCCAGTACTTC CASSFVRTSFETQYF
TRBD1 TRBJ1-5 15 TRBV19 . TGTGCCAGTAGTCCCGGACAGGGGAGCAATCAGCCCCAGCATTTT CASSPGQGSNQPQHF
. TRBJ2-2 14 TRBV4-2 . TGTGCCAGCAGCCAAGATGGAGTGACCGGGGAGCTGTTTTTT CASSQDGVTGELFF
. TRBJ2-7 16 TRBV7-8 . TGTGCCAGCAGCCCCCCGTTGAGGGTCCAATCCTACGAGCAGTACTTC CASSPPLRVQSYEQYF
TRBD2 TRBJ2-1 15 TRBV28 . TGTGCCAGCAGTTTAATGACTAGCGGGAGTAATGAGCAGTTCTTC CASSLMTSGSNEQFF
. TRBJ2-1 14 TRBV7-9 . TGTGCCAGCAGCTTAACAGGAATATACAATGAGCAGTTCTTC CASSLTGIYNEQFF
. TRBJ2-7 17 TRBV5-1 . TGCGCCAGCAGCTTGCAACCCCAGCCTGGAGCCTTATACGAGCAGTACTTC CASSLQPQPGALYEQYF
. TRBJ1-1 13 TRBV5-4 . TGTGCCAGCAGCATCGACAGAAACACTGAAGCTTTCTTT CASSIDRNTEAFF
. TRBJ1-2 13 TRBV30 . TGTGCCTGGAGCCTCGGGGTCCTGGATGGCTACACCTTC CAWSLGVLDGYTF
TRBD1 TRBJ1-6 14 TRBV5-4 few TGTGCCAGCAGCCTGGACAGGGGGGATTCACCCCTCCACTTT CASSLDRGDSPLHF
. TRBJ2-7 16 TRBV6-1 . TGTGCCAGCAGTGATATACCGGGAGGGGGCACCTACGAGCAGTACTTC CASSDIPGGGTYEQYF
TRBD1 TRBJ2-7 14 TRBV5-1 . TGCGCCAGCAGCTTGGCTACAGGGGGCGACGAGCAGTACTTC CASSLATGGDEQYF
. TRBJ2-4 15 TRBV5-1 once TGCGCCAGCAGCCGGGTCGGACTAGCCAAAAACATTCAGTACTTC CASSRVGLAKNIQYF
TRBD2 TRBJ2-2 16 TRBV9 . TGTGCCAGCAGCTACTTTAGCGGGACTAACACCGGGGAGCTGTTTTTT CASSYFSGTNTGELFF
. TRBJ2-7 14 TRBV11-2 . TGTGCCAGCAGCTTAGGACGGGGTGGCTACGAGCAGTACTTC CASSLGRGGYEQYF
. TRBJ1-1 13 TRBV7-3 . TGTGCCAGCAGCTTATCAGGGAACACTGAAGCTTTCTTT CASSLSGNTEAFF
. TRBJ2-3 14 TRBV6-5 . TGTGCCAGCAGCACAGGGATACGCGCAGATACGCAGTATTTT CASSTGIRADTQYF
. TRBJ2-1 15 TRBV5-1 few TGCGCCAGCAGCTTCCGCCCCCTGGGAGCCAATGAGCAGTTCTTC CASSFRPLGANEQFF
TRBD1 TRBJ1-2 13 TRBV7-3 . TGTGCCAGCAGCTCGACAGGGACACATGGCTACACCTTC CASSSTGTHGYTF
. TRBJ1-3 14 TRBV19 once TGTGCCAGTAGTCGTTCGTTCGGTGGAAACACCATATATTTT CASSRSFGGNTIYF
TRBD2 TRBJ2-7 17 TRBV27 . TGTGCCAGCAGTTCCCCGGGACTAGCGGGAGTCGTATACGAGCAGTACTTC CASSSPGLAGVVYEQYF
. TRBJ1-4 15 TRBV7-2 . TGTGCCAGCAGCCCGCGGACAGCAACTAATGAAAAACTGTTTTTT CASSPRTATNEKLFF
TRBD1 TRBJ1-2 15 TRBV5-1 few TGCGCCAGCAGCTTGGGGGACAGGGGGACCTATGGCTACACCTTC CASSLGDRGTYGYTF
TRBD2 TRBJ2-7 15 TRBV18 . TGTGCCAGCTCACCGACTAGCGGGGGCCCCAACGAGCAGTACTTC CASSPTSGGPNEQYF
TRBD2 TRBJ2-7 14 TRBV2 . TGTGCCAGCGGAGGACTAGCGGTAGCATACGAGCAGTACTTC CASGGLAVAYEQYF
. TRBJ2-7 14 TRBV11-1 few TGTGCCAGCAGGGACAGCATAGGCTCCTACGAGCAGTACTTC CASRDSIGSYEQYF
. TRBJ2-1 14 TRBV29-1 . TGCAGCGTTGTAAGGACTAACGTTTACAATGAGCAGTTCTTC CSVVRTNVYNEQFF